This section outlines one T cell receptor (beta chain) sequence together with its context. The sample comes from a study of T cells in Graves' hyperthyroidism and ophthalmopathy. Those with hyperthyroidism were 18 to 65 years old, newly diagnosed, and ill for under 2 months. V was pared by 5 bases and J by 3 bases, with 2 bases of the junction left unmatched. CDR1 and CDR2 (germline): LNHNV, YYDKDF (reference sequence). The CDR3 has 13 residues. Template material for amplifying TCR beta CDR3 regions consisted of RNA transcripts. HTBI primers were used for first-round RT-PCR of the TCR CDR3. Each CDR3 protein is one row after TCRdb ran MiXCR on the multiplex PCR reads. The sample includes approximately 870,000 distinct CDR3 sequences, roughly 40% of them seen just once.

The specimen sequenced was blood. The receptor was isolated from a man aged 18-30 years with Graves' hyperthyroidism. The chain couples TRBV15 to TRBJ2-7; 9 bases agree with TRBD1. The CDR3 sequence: CATSRQGVYEQYF. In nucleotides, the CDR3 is TGTGCCACCAGCCGACAGGGGGTCTACGAGCAGTACTTC.